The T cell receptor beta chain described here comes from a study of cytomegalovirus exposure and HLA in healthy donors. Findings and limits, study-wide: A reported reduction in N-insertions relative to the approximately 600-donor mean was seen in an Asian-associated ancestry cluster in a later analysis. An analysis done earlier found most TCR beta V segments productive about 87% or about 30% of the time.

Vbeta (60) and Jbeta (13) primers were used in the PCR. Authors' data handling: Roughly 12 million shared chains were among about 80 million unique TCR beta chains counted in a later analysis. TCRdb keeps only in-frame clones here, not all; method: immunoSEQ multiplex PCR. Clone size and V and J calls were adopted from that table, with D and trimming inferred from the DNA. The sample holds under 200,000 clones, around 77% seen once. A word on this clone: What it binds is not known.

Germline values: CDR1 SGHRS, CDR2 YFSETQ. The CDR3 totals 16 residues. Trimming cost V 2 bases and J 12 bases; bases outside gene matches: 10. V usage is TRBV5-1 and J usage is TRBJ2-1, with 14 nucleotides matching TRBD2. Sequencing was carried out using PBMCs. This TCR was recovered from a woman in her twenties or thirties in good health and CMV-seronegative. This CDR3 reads CASSFDRLAGGTRQFF. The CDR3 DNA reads TGCGCCAGCAGCTTCGACCGACTAGCGGGGGGGACCCGGCAGTTCTTC. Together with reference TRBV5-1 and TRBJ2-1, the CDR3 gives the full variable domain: KAGVTQTPRYLIKTRGQQVTLSCSPISGHRSVSWYQQTPGQGLQFLFEYFSETQRNKGNFPGRFSGRQFSNSRSEMNVSTLELGDSALYLCASSFDRLAGGTRQFFGPGTRLTVL.